This TCR beta chain was captured by sequencing in a study of T cell clones after liver transplantation (dated by TCRdb to between 2018 and 2020). With regard to the full study: Samples were obtained from ITN030ST, a randomized trial in which withdrawal of immunosuppression was attempted within 2 years of liver transplantation. After a pre-transplant mixed lymphocyte reaction, TCRbeta sequencing was used to pinpoint donor-reactive T cell clones, which were subsequently tracked in post-transplant blood. Third party-reactive TCRbeta sequences from pre-transplant MLRs were also identified as an antigen-independent comparator for donor-reactive sequences. Of the eight recipients, three were HCV-positive, while the remaining recipients had been transplanted for non-autoimmune, non-viral indications. No induction therapy was given to the subjects, and standard immunosuppression was administered until randomization at 12-24 months post-transplant. Tolerance was defined as complete immunosuppression withdrawal for at least one year with no rise in liver enzymes beyond twice the upper limit of normal. Blood samples were taken pre-transplant, pre-randomization before withdrawal, and post-randomization after full withdrawal or failed withdrawal. Of the 8 liver transplant recipients making up the studied cohort, 3 were classified as tolerant and 5 as non-tolerant.

Using immunoSEQ, frozen genomic DNA was subjected to high-throughput TCRbeta CDR3 sequencing, a process that included PCR amplification, mapping, bias correction and internal controls. Per the authors' processing: Productive rearrangements were kept, and unique TCRbeta sequences were defined by CDR3 nucleotide sequence plus V and J gene. For a sequence to be called donor-reactive, it needed a frequency of at least 0.01% and at least 5-fold expansion in CFSE-low cells compared with unstimulated pre-transplant cells. Minimum frequency thresholds were set for each subject on the basis of the unstimulated sample with the lowest template count, so that a detection power of at least 90% was ensured. Repertoire turnover was measured by Jensen-Shannon divergence between the top 1000 TCRbeta sequences post- and pre-transplant. Two-sided Fisher's exact tests were used to test for changes in the detection of donor-reactive sequences. Drawn from immuneACCESS, this table holds only the in-frame rearrangements with V and J called that TCRdb kept. Clones are partly lost; checked studies trace under half to an unresolved V gene and leave the rest unexplained. V, J and clone size are those of that table, while D and trimming were read from the DNA. The sample table contains tens of thousands of clones; only one count was recorded for approximately 87% of them. Of the sample, approximately 14% is held by the ten largest clones.

Unstimulated PBMCs, after thawing, were stained for CD3, CD4 and CD8 and then FACS-sorted into CD3+CD4+ and CD3+CD8+ populations. Randomization to immunosuppression withdrawal applied to every one of the 8 studied subjects. The Qiagen DNeasy Blood and Tissue Kit was used to isolate genomic DNA. CDR1 and CDR2, looked up from the germline V gene, are MNHNS and SASEGT. The CDR3 measures 16 amino acids from cysteine to phenylalanine. Only the CDR3 region is kept as DNA, spanning 48 bases read in frame from base 1. Germline trimming amounts to 3 bases on V and 1 base on J, with 8 as the count of junction bases outside the gene matches. Findings and caveats that apply to the study as a whole: Because of small, heterogeneous patient numbers and non-standardized post-transplant time points, the conclusions were only preliminary. Because no allograft tissue specimens were available, donor-reactive T cells may have migrated into the graft instead of being deleted. Circulating donor-reactive CD4 TCRbeta sequences fell significantly post-transplant in most of the 8 subjects, irrespective of tolerance or HCV status. In two subjects, low numbers of available donor cells limited the measurable donor-reactive repertoire. Donor-reactive sequences decreased more than third party-reactive sequences, which suggests partial antigen-specific deletion that was not related to withdrawal success. When repertoire turnover was accounted for, significantly reduced detection of donor-reactive sequences was found in 7 of 8 subjects for CD4 and in 8 of 8 subjects for CD8.

Note on this clone: Its antigen remains unidentified. No base quality values were provided; no much bigger clone lies one nucleotide off.

The receptor comes from a human patient who received a liver transplant. In transplant recipients, some T cells may be of donor rather than host origin. Specimen: CD8+ T cells from blood, collected 12 months after liver transplant. The chain is encoded by TRBV6-1 joined to TRBJ1-1; TRBD1 aligns with 7 central bases. CDR3 region: CASSEGFRGRNTEAFF. Here is the DNA: TGTGCCAGCAGTGAGGGCTTCAGGGGGAGGAACACTGAAGCTTTCTTT.